A selection of T cell receptor beta chains follows, all from one sample in a study of cytomegalovirus exposure and HLA in healthy donors. The repertoire was sequenced with immunoSEQ multiplex PCR; TCRdb's copy has only in-frame clones and lacks some. Seen here are 80,000 to 130,000 clones, 80% to 90% observed once, and the top ten hold 1.2%. The sample consisted of PBMCs. These receptors all stem from a woman under 30 in good health and CMV-seronegative. The CDR3 runs from the conserved cysteine through the conserved F or W. D genes are given only for firm matches. Some rows have no size entry. The others give once, few or many, or a class for an expanded clone.

clone_size	v_call	d_call	j_call	cdr3_aa	cdr3_nt
few	TRBV6-6	TRBD1	TRBJ1-6	CASSYAGGLVGSPLHF	TGTGCCAGCAGTTACGCAGGGGGGCTGGTAGGTTCACCCCTCCACTTT
-	TRBV7-3	TRBD1	TRBJ1-3	CASSQQGAKGNTIYF	TGTGCCAGCAGCCAACAGGGGGCGAAAGGAAACACCATATATTTT
-	TRBV7-9	-	TRBJ1-5	CASSLGVGGDNQPQHF	TGTGCCAGCAGCTTAGGAGTGGGGGGGGACAATCAGCCCCAGCATTTT
-	TRBV28	-	TRBJ2-5	CASRAGPSGGETQYF	TGTGCCAGCAGGGCGGGACCGTCAGGGGGAGAGACCCAGTACTTC
-	TRBV19	TRBD2	TRBJ2-7	CASSTTSGGSYEQYF	TGTGCCAGTAGTACTACTAGCGGGGGGTCCTACGAGCAGTACTTC
-	TRBV4-1	TRBD1	TRBJ2-2	CASGTGDTGELFF	TGCGCCAGCGGGACAGGGGACACCGGGGAGCTGTTTTTT
-	TRBV7-6	TRBD1	TRBJ2-7	CASSSTGTGSYEQYF	TGTGCCAGCAGCTCTACCGGGACAGGGTCCTACGAGCAGTACTTC
-	TRBV23-1	TRBD1	TRBJ2-7	CASSRQGASRLGHEQYF	TGCGCCAGCAGTCGACAGGGGGCGTCCCGGTTGGGCCACGAGCAGTACTTC
-	TRBV7-9	TRBD2	TRBJ2-7	CSSSLAGTRSSGEQYF	TGTTCCAGCAGCTTAGCCGGGACTAGATCCTCTGGCGAGCAGTACTTC
-	TRBV5-6	TRBD1	TRBJ1-1	CASSYGGTENTEAFF	TGTGCCAGCAGCTATGGTGGGACAGAAAACACTGAAGCTTTCTTT
-	TRBV28	TRBD1	TRBJ1-2	CASRGQGANYGYTF	TGTGCCAGCAGGGGACAGGGGGCGAACTATGGCTACACCTTC
few	TRBV5-8	-	TRBJ2-3	CASSLVRTVGEDTQYF	TGTGCCAGCAGCTTGGTCAGGACAGTGGGTGAGGATACGCAGTATTTT
-	TRBV28	-	TRBJ1-5	CASSLSGQPQHF	TGTGCCAGCAGTTTATCAGGGCAGCCCCAGCATTTT
medium-sized	TRBV27	-	TRBJ2-7	CASSFLGSLYEQYF	TGTGCCAGCAGTTTTCTCGGGTCTTTGTACGAGCAGTACTTC
-	TRBV11-3	-	TRBJ2-2	CASSLDDDLDGELFF	TGTGCCAGCAGCTTAGACGACGACCTAGACGGGGAGCTGTTTTTT
few	TRBV27	TRBD1	TRBJ2-5	CASSPRQGQETQYF	TGTGCCAGCAGTCCCCGACAGGGGCAAGAGACCCAGTACTTC
-	TRBV30	TRBD2	TRBJ2-3	CAWSGVVSSGGGSDTQYF	TGTGCCTGGAGTGGAGTGGTCTCTAGCGGGGGGGGGTCAGATACGCAGTATTTT
-	TRBV11-3	TRBD2	TRBJ2-7	CASSLGGLVGAEQYF	TGTGCCAGCAGCTTAGGGGGACTAGTGGGGGCCGAGCAGTACTTC
-	TRBV4-3	TRBD1	TRBJ2-3	CASSQTGTGGTDTQYF	TGCGCCAGCAGCCAAACAGGGACAGGGGGCACAGATACGCAGTATTTT
few	TRBV11-2	TRBD1	TRBJ2-7	CASSPSVWDSPYSYEQYF	TGTGCCAGCAGCCCGAGCGTTTGGGACAGTCCTTACTCCTACGAGCAGTACTTC
-	TRBV5-1	-	TRBJ2-1	CASSLGLDNEQFF	TGCGCCAGCAGCTTGGGACTTGACAATGAGCAGTTCTTC
once	TRBV5-6	TRBD2	TRBJ2-3	CASSLGLAGWSSDTQYF	TGTGCCAGCAGCTTGGGACTAGCGGGATGGTCATCAGATACGCAGTATTTT
-	TRBV6-4	TRBD2	TRBJ2-2	CASSPTSGIGGELFF	TGTGCCAGCAGTCCGACTAGCGGGATAGGCGGGGAGCTGTTTTTT
-	TRBV28	TRBD1	TRBJ1-2	CASSLTGGFIYGYTF	TGTGCCAGCAGTTTAACAGGGGGCTTTATCTATGGCTACACCTTC
-	TRBV28	-	TRBJ1-4	CASTGPGVDEKLFF	TGTGCCAGCACCGGCCCAGGGGTGGATGAAAAACTGTTTTTT
-	TRBV28	TRBD1	TRBJ1-2	CASLPQLAGTGAGYTF	TGTGCCAGCTTGCCTCAGCTAGCCGGGACAGGGGCCGGCTACACCTTC
-	TRBV2	TRBD1	TRBJ1-5	CASSAGDRGNQPQHF	TGTGCCAGCAGTGCGGGGGACAGGGGCAATCAGCCCCAGCATTTT
-	TRBV6-1	-	TRBJ1-1	CASSATTLKTEAFF	TGTGCCAGCAGTGCGACGACATTGAAGACTGAAGCTTTCTTT
-	TRBV7-2	TRBD2	TRBJ2-3	CASSPRLAGGPVGTQYF	TGTGCCAGCAGCCCCCGCCTAGCGGGAGGGCCGGTGGGTACGCAGTATTTT
-	TRBV9	TRBD1	TRBJ2-5	CASSVADRAYETQYF	TGTGCCAGCAGCGTAGCCGACAGGGCGTATGAGACCCAGTACTTC
-	TRBV27	-	TRBJ1-2	CASSLEGRGGYTF	TGTGCCAGCAGTTTAGAGGGGCGGGGCGGCTACACCTTC
once	TRBV6-5	-	TRBJ1-2	CAGKKGRNYGYTF	TGTGCCGGCAAGAAGGGGCGAAACTATGGCTACACCTTC
-	TRBV7-9	-	TRBJ2-7	CASSLFGEQYF	TGTGCCAGCAGCTTATTCGGGGAGCAGTACTTC
once	TRBV30	TRBD1	TRBJ1-6	CAWSGTGTGNSPLHF	TGTGCCTGGAGTGGCACCGGGACAGGCAATTCACCCCTCCACTTT
-	TRBV28	TRBD1	TRBJ2-7	CASSLWGQVGAPEQYF	TGTGCCAGCAGTTTATGGGGACAGGTAGGAGCTCCCGAGCAGTACTTC
few	TRBV6-4	TRBD1	TRBJ2-3	CASSPGQGSTDTQYF	TGTGCCAGCAGTCCGGGACAGGGGTCCACAGATACGCAGTATTTT
few	TRBV19	TRBD1	TRBJ2-5	CASSSRDRGEETQYF	TGTGCCAGTAGTAGCCGGGACAGGGGTGAGGAGACCCAGTACTTC
-	TRBV30	TRBD1	TRBJ1-4	CAWGTGRDEKLFF	TGTGCCTGGGGGACAGGGAGGGATGAAAAACTGTTTTTT
-	TRBV7-9	TRBD1	TRBJ1-5	CASSGPGQNSNQPQHF	TGTGCCAGCAGCGGTCCGGGACAGAATAGCAATCAGCCCCAGCATTTT
few	TRBV6-5	TRBD2	TRBJ2-5	CASSHVAGLGETQYF	TGTGCCAGCAGTCATGTAGCGGGGCTGGGGGAGACCCAGTACTTC
-	TRBV5-1	-	TRBJ1-1	CASSFAGNTEAFF	TGCGCCAGCAGCTTCGCAGGCAACACTGAAGCTTTCTTT
once	TRBV6-1	-	TRBJ2-7	CASSELAGNPSYEQYF	TGTGCCAGCAGTGAATTGGCAGGGAATCCATCCTACGAGCAGTACTTC
-	TRBV19	-	TRBJ1-6	CATRPGDARRSSPLHF	TGTGCCACCCGTCCGGGGGACGCCCGAAGGAGTTCACCCCTCCACTTT
-	TRBV30	TRBD1	TRBJ1-5	CAWSLAGGWQPQHF	TGTGCCTGGAGTCTGGCAGGGGGCTGGCAGCCCCAGCATTTT
-	TRBV7-9	-	TRBJ2-3	CASSLAIGGPTDTQYF	TGTGCCAGCAGCTTAGCTATCGGGGGGCCCACAGATACGCAGTATTTT
-	TRBV27	TRBD2	TRBJ2-7	CASSVIYGTSGSYEQYF	TGTGCCAGCAGTGTCATCTACGGGACTAGCGGCTCCTACGAGCAGTACTTC
-	TRBV7-9	-	TRBJ2-1	CASSADSSSYNEQFF	TGTGCCAGCAGCGCGGACTCGAGCTCCTACAATGAGCAGTTCTTC
-	TRBV2	TRBD1	TRBJ2-7	CASRGQADYEQYF	TGTGCCAGCAGGGGACAGGCGGACTACGAGCAGTACTTC
-	TRBV2	-	TRBJ2-6	CASAQYRTAGANVLTF	TGTGCCAGCGCTCAGTACAGGACAGCTGGGGCCAACGTCCTGACTTTC
medium-sized	TRBV4-1	-	TRBJ1-4	CASSHLPVDTTNEKLFF	TGCGCCAGCAGCCACCTTCCCGTAGACACAACTAATGAAAAACTGTTTTTT
few	TRBV5-1	TRBD1	TRBJ2-5	CASSLVSAGGWQTQYF	TGCGCCAGCAGCTTGGTTTCGGCAGGGGGCTGGCAGACCCAGTACTTC
-	TRBV11-2	-	TRBJ2-7	CASGVGGGEQYF	TGTGCCAGCGGAGTCGGGGGAGGCGAGCAGTACTTC
once	TRBV27	-	TRBJ1-6	CASSIYNSPLHF	TGTGCCAGCAGTATATATAATTCACCCCTCCACTTT
-	TRBV28	-	TRBJ2-7	CASSFLGAGKTYEQYF	TGTGCCAGCAGTTTTCTGGGCGCGGGCAAAACCTACGAGCAGTACTTC
-	TRBV7-2	TRBD1	TRBJ2-7	CASSLGDRGGEQYF	TGTGCCAGCAGCTTGGGGGACAGGGGGGGCGAGCAGTACTTC
-	TRBV27	TRBD2	TRBJ2-7	CASSLIAGASSGYF	TGTGCCAGCAGTTTAATAGCGGGGGCCTCATCGGGTTACTTC
-	TRBV5-1	TRBD2	TRBJ2-3	CATRTGGTDTQYF	TGCGCCACACGGACGGGGGGGACAGATACGCAGTATTTT